Given below is one T cell receptor beta chain in context. Its specific antigen is unknown. Qualities for individual bases were not recorded, and no much larger clone is one base off. These data originate in a study of shared clonotypes between healthy human individuals (dated by TCRdb to the early 2020s). For the wider study: The cohort included three men and a couple of women between 18 and 49 years of age. Between about 0.8 and 9 billion PBMCs per donor were obtained by leukapheresis. To increase sequencing depth and limit assay-specific biases, TCR repertoire library preparation and sequencing were carried out by different laboratories using diverse techniques. To estimate repertoire size and how much clonotypes are shared between individuals, the study performed deep sequencing of blood TCR repertoires from five healthy adults.

Relative to germline, V is 0 bases shorter and J is 4 bases shorter, with 12 bases between their ends. Taken from the germline V gene (reference sequence), the CDR1 and CDR2 loops are GTSNPN and SVGIG. From the cysteine up to the phenylalanine, the CDR3 has a length of 15 residues. Only the CDR3 DNA stays, 45 bases, in frame from base 1. TCR CDR3 regions were amplified from genomic DNA by multiplex PCR using the deep immunoSEQ assay. Genomic DNA extracted from each cell subset was distributed evenly over all wells of several immunoSEQ 96-well plates, and each plate served as one replicate. Each replicate PCR for unsorted PBMC received roughly 0.3 ug genomic DNA, equal to approximately 30,000 T cell genomes. Ten immunoSEQ deep assay plates were used to sequence the unsorted PBMC genomic DNA. Purified libraries were quantified with a Qubit 3.0 fluorometer, sized on a Bioanalyzer 2100, and re-quantified with the KAPA Library Quantification kit. Every immunoSEQ 96-well plate was sequenced on a dedicated single-read 150-cycle Illumina NextSeq 550 flow cell. As for the original processing: Because the immunoSEQ output included only junctional sequences and no quality scores, the filtering could not be the same as the filtering used for full-length reads. To assign V/J genes and CDR3, sequences were annotated against IMGT germline references using PyIR, a Python wrapper for IgBLAST v1.9. Reads with weak V/J assignments (E-value above 1e-6), missing CDR3, stop codons, out-of-frame junctions, or ambiguous translated residues were removed. A V3J clonotype was defined by an identical inferred V gene, J gene, and CDR3 amino acid sequence. Percentage overlap between repertoires was computed as shared unique clonotypes divided by the size of the smaller repertoire. Richness of each repertoire was evaluated using RTK rarefaction, the Chao1 estimator, and Recon v2.1 estimates of unobserved clonotypes. TCRdb mirrors the immuneACCESS table, restricted to in-frame sequences. Some clones are absent from its copies; in checked studies, under half trace to an unresolved V gene, and the reason for the others is unknown. V, J and clone size reflect that table, while D and trimming were determined from the DNA. This sample has about 470,000 clones in its table, and roughly 83% of those were observed once. Of the sample, over 10% is held by the ten largest clones.

Healthy HIV-negative adults with no recently reported acute infections or vaccinations were included as donors. All donors were Caucasian adults living in Nashville, Tennessee, USA. For unsorted samples, some 87 million PBMCs were counted, and genomic DNA was extracted using the QIAamp DNA Blood Mini kit. After blood collection by leukapheresis, PBMCs were isolated using Ficoll-Histopaque density gradient centrifugation and then cryopreserved in the vapor phase of liquid nitrogen. Here is what the overall study found, with its caveats: Sampling was restricted to blood, and TCR repertoires in tissues likely differ from the TCR repertoires found in blood. Because the study included a small number of donors, the genetic and exposure-history diversity represented was limited. Based on pairwise subsampling, the degree of clonotype sharing among donors was expected to be affected by sequencing depth.

This receptor was obtained from a middle-aged woman in good health. Some clones in this sample may be carry-over from other donors' samples. In this chain, TRBV30 is recombined with TRBJ1-4; the best D guess is TRBD1, with 5 bases matching. Sequencing input: PBMCs. The nucleotide sequence reads TGTGCCTGGAGTGTAACCGGAGGGGATAATGAAAAACTGTTTTTT. Translated, it gives CAWSVTGGDNEKLFF.